The count of the clone carrying this T cell receptor (beta chain) is one. The target antigen is unknown. This CDR3 has 17 residues. Germline V lookup: CDR1 SGHTA, CDR2 FQGNSA. The V gene end was trimmed by 5 bases and the J gene end by 2 bases; junction bases not matched to a gene: 12. These data belong to a study of T cell responses to AZD1222 COVID-19 vaccine. Study background: Second doses that came at about 4 or about 12 weeks were put together.

Study-wide results and limits: Clonal diversity may have been underestimated in mostly white British donors. Spike-specific TCRs gained breadth and depth after people received two AZD1222 doses. CD4 TCRs linked to vaccination spanned spike, dominating at 160-218 and 743-854.

Using immunoSEQ multiplex PCR, the repertoire was profiled, and TCRdb retains in-frame clones only, with some absent. The sample consists of about 99,000 clones, approximately 94% of them appearing once. This chain connects TRBV7-2 to TRBJ2-7, with 10 bases that match TRBD2. This receptor was obtained from an adult in good health. This specimen was peripheral blood, taken on day 0 of AZD1222 vaccination. This CDR3 is CASSPWGGTSATYEQYF. The CDR3 nucleotides read TGTGCCAGCAGCCCCTGGGGGGGGACTAGCGCCACCTACGAGCAGTACTTC.